One and the same sample provided the 27 T cell receptor beta chains below, sequenced in a study of T cells in Graves' hyperthyroidism and ophthalmopathy. Researchers took RNA transcripts and amplified the TCR beta CDR3 regions from them. HTBI primers drove first-round RT-PCR of the TCR CDR3. In TCRdb, the multiplex PCR reads were re-called with MiXCR into one record per CDR3 protein. The table has about 600,000 distinct CDR3 sequences, 12% to 15% seen once. Input material: blood. The source is a woman aged 18-30 years with Graves' ophthalmopathy.

The chain combines TRBV20-1 with TRBJ2-7; D might be TRBD1 (6 bases). Germline V gene sequence: CDR1 DFQATT, CDR2 SNEGSKA (reference sequence). Trimming pared 0 bases from V and 2 bases from J, leaving 14 bases between. CDR3 length: 15 residues. DNA for the CDR3: TGCAGTGCTAGAGATCAGACAGGCCCCCCCTACGAGCAGTACTTC. It specifies CSARDQTGPPYEQYF.

This clonotype was detected many times. This chain uses TRBV20-1 with TRBJ2-5, with D uncertain. The germline V and J ends were trimmed by 4 bases and 6 bases, with 15 bases remaining between them. The germline CDR1 and CDR2 sequences are DFQATT and SNEGSKA (reference sequence). This CDR3 has 13 residues. Here the CDR3 DNA reads TGCAGTGCTAACCCGGTTTACGGAAAGACCCAGTACTTC. Translation: CSANPVYGKTQYF.

This clonotype was observed many times. The rearrangement links TRBV30 to TRBJ2-7; D perhaps matches TRBD2 (5 bases). V lost 3 bases, J lost 4 bases, and 13 bases lay in between. The CDR3 extends over 13 amino acids. Germline V gene data show CDR1 as GTSNPN and CDR2 as SVGIG (reference sequence). The CDR3 DNA sequence: TGTGCCTGGAGCCTAGCCCTTGGGTACGAGCAGTACTTC. Protein product: CAWSLALGYEQYF.

The chain couples TRBV5-1 to TRBJ1-2, with D perhaps matching TRBD1 (5 bases). CDR3 length equals 16 residues. CDR1 is SGHRS and CDR2 is YFSETQ in the germline V gene. V gave up 1 base and J gave up 0 bases, with 13 bases separating them. CDR3 nucleotides: TGCGCCAGCAGCTTGCTCCCGGACATAACTAACTATGGCTACACCTTC. This codes for CASSLLPDITNYGYTF.

The chain uses TRBV30 and TRBJ1-2; no reliable D call. This CDR3 contains 10 residues. Germline CDR1 reads GTSNPN; CDR2 reads SVGIG (reference sequence). V lost 4 bases to trimming and J lost 5 bases, with 5 bases between them. The CDR3 nucleotides are TGTGCCTGGAAGACTTATGGCTACACCTTC. This sequence encodes CAWKTYGYTF.

This clonotype was found many times. The chain links TRBV13 to TRBJ2-3, with 8 bases that match TRBD2. Germline V gene sequence: CDR1 PRHDT, CDR2 FYEKMQ (reference sequence). The junction had 10 bases not matched to a gene; V was cut back by 5 bases and J by 0 bases. The CDR3 length is 17 residues. The CDR3 region is CASSVATSGVSTDTQYF. CDR3 nucleotide sequence: TGTGCCAGCAGCGTCGCTACTAGCGGAGTTAGCACAGATACGCAGTATTTT.

The table lists this clonotype with many counts. V usage is TRBV27 and J usage is TRBJ2-3, with TRBD1 matching over 7 bases. The CDR3 covers 14 residues. The trim removed 9 bases at V and 0 bases at J, leaving 6 bases unmatched. Germline V gene data show CDR1 as MNHEY and CDR2 as SMNVEV (reference sequence). This chain's CDR3 is CASGTEDSTDTQYF. Here the CDR3 DNA reads TGTGCCAGTGGGACAGAAGATAGCACAGATACGCAGTATTTT.

This clonotype has a count of ten or more. The V call is TRBV12-3 or TRBV12-4, the J call TRBJ2-7; 10 nucleotides line up with TRBD2. CDR3 length: 15 amino acids. The trim removed 6 bases at V and 2 bases at J, leaving 7 bases unmatched. The DNA of the CDR3 is TGTGCCAGCAGCCCACTAGCGGGATTCCCCTACGAGCAGTACTTC. Its protein is CASSPLAGFPYEQYF.

The J gene is TRBJ2-2, the V gene TRBV7-9, with D unclear. The CDR3 consists of 12 residues. With 11 bases removed from V and 7 bases from J, the gap between germline ends came to 14 bases. Germline loops: CDR1 SEHNR, CDR2 FQNEAQ (reference sequence). CDR3 in amino acids: CAPSTRRGELFF. The DNA for the CDR3 is TGTGCCCCCTCAACGAGGCGCGGGGAGCTGTTTTTT.

There are a few counts of this clonotype. This sequence joins TRBV7-3 and TRBJ2-2; D gene uncertain. V lost 4 bases, J lost 1 base, and 10 bases lay in between. The germline gives CDR1 SGHTA, CDR2 FQGTGA. CDR3 length: 15 residues. CDR3 sequence reads: CASSSSSQNTGELFF. In DNA, the CDR3 is TGTGCCAGCAGCTCAAGCAGTCAGAACACCGGGGAGCTGTTTTTT.

The chain couples TRBV7-9 to TRBJ2-7, with TRBD2 identical over 10 bases. The CDR3 is 18 residues long. Germline V lookup: CDR1 SEHNR, CDR2 FQNEAQ (reference sequence). The junction had 17 bases not matched to a gene; V was cut back by 6 bases and J by 3 bases. DNA for the CDR3: TGTGCCAGCAGACAACGGGTCATAGCGGGAGGCGCCCTCTACGAGCAGTACTTC. This gives the protein CASRQRVIAGGALYEQYF.

This clonotype appeared many times. The chain couples TRBV5-1 to TRBJ2-1; 9 nucleotides agree with TRBD2. Germline-derived CDR1 and CDR2 are SGHRS and YFSETQ. This CDR3 contains 14 residues. The V gene end was trimmed by 0 bases and the J gene end by 10 bases; junction bases not matched to a gene: 5. The CDR3 here is CASSLGNSGREQFF. The CDR3 DNA is TGCGCCAGCAGCTTGGGTAATAGCGGGAGAGAGCAGTTCTTC.

This clonotype was counted at least ten times. V gene TRBV30 combines with J gene TRBJ2-7; D tentatively fits TRBD1 or TRBD2 (5 bases each). Deletions cut 6 bases from V and 7 bases from J, with 19 bases between. Germline CDR1 reads GTSNPN; CDR2 reads SVGIG (reference sequence). The CDR3 loop spans 13 amino acids. CDR3 in DNA: TGTGCCTGCGACCGGGACCCGGCCAGGGAGCAGTACTTC. Encoded protein: CACDRDPAREQYF.

This chain connects TRBV24-1 to TRBJ2-2, with D hard to call. The CDR3 totals 15 residues. V gave up 2 bases and J gave up 3 bases, with 9 bases separating them. CDR1 KGHDR and CDR2 SFDVKD come from the germline V gene. The CDR3 DNA sequence: TGTGCCACCAGTGATTACTACACTGACACCGGGGAGCTGTTTTTT. Amino acids: CATSDYYTDTGELFF.

This clonotype occurred a few times. The chain has TRBV19 and TRBJ2-3; 9 nucleotides agree with TRBD2. The CDR3 sequence is 13 residues long. Germline lookup yields CDR1 LNHDA and CDR2 SQIVND (reference sequence). Germline trimming cut 4 bases from V and 5 bases from J; bases unmatched to any gene: 1. The CDR3: CASSKLAGDTQYF. The CDR3 DNA is TGTGCCAGTAGTAAACTAGCGGGAGATACGCAGTATTTT.

In its sample, this clonotype was seen many times. V is TRBV12-3 or TRBV12-4 and J is TRBJ1-1; D remains unclear. The CDR3 is 13 amino acids. V lost 5 bases, J lost 5 bases, and 12 bases lay in between. The CDR3 sequence: CASSPLRRTEAFF. Written as DNA, the CDR3 is TGTGCCAGCAGTCCGCTTCGACGTACTGAAGCTTTCTTT.

As to this clonotype: A much bigger clone sits one base away, suggesting this may be a read error. The V call is TRBV10-3, the J call TRBJ2-1; the match to TRBD2 covers 11 bases. The V gene's germline CDR1 is ENHRY and CDR2 SYGVKD. The trim removed 6 bases at V and 4 bases at J, leaving 8 bases unmatched. CDR3 length equals 16 residues. CDR3 amino acids: CAIRTTGTSGYNEQFF. CDR3 DNA sequence: TGTGCCATCAGAACCACCGGGACTAGCGGATACAATGAGCAGTTCTTC.

A word on this clonotype: This may come from a read error, since a much larger clone is one base off. The genes are TRBV6-1 and TRBJ1-2; 7 bases map to TRBD1. CDR1 and CDR2 (germline): MNHNS, SASEGT. V was pared by 5 bases and J by 7 bases, with 7 bases of the junction left unmatched. The CDR3 spans 13 residues. The CDR3 nucleotides are TGTGCCAGCAGTCGGGACAGCACCTTTGGCTACACCTTC. Translated, it gives CASSRDSTFGYTF.

In its sample, this clonotype was seen a few times. The chain employs TRBV19 and TRBJ2-7; 10 bases are shared with TRBD2. The CDR3 extends over 18 amino acids. With V trimmed by 4 bases and J by 2 bases, 14 bases remained unmatched. Germline assignment: CDR1 LNHDA and CDR2 SQIVND (reference sequence). CDR3 loop: CASSTQAAGTSVTYEQYF. The CDR3 DNA reads TGTGCCAGTAGTACGCAGGCCGCCGGGACTAGCGTTACCTACGAGCAGTACTTC.

This clonotype has a count of ten or more. In nucleotides, the CDR3 is TGTGCCAGCAACTCTGGGGACAGGCTATACACAGATACGCAGTATTTT. It encodes CASNSGDRLYTDTQYF. This sequence joins TRBV27 and TRBJ2-3; 8 bases align to TRBD1. This CDR3 region has 16 residues. CDR1 MNHEY and CDR2 SMNVEV come from the germline V gene (reference sequence). The J segment lost 2 bases and the V segment lost 7 bases, leaving 11 bases of the junction unmatched.

This clonotype showed up many times. The chain joins TRBV18 to TRBJ2-1; possibly TRBD2 for D (5 bases). The V end lost 6 bases, the J end lost 8 bases, and 11 bases lay between the germline ends. This CDR3 is 12 amino acids long. Germline V gives CDR1 KGHSH, CDR2 LQKENI. CDR3 DNA sequence: TGTGCCAGCTCCATCGGACTCGATGAGCAGTTCTTC. Its protein is CASSIGLDEQFF.

The gene calls are TRBV2 and TRBJ2-3; the D gene is possibly TRBD2 (5 bases). Germline CDR1 and CDR2: SNHLY and FYNNEI. There are 13 residues in the CDR3. V was clipped by 8 bases and J by 2 bases, with 11 bases between them. DNA for the CDR3: TGTGCCAGCCAGGACTCATTCACAGATACGCAGTATTTT. It is translated as CASQDSFTDTQYF.

This clonotype was counted between two and nine times. The chain uses TRBV7-9 and TRBJ1-4; 7 bases fit TRBD1. The V gene end was trimmed by 6 bases and the J gene end by 8 bases; junction bases not matched to a gene: 9. The CDR3 contains 14 residues. CDR1 and CDR2 from the germline V gene are SEHNR and FQNEAQ (reference sequence). In nucleotides, the CDR3 is TGTGCCAGCAGGTTAAACAGGGGCAACGAAAAACTGTTTTTT. It specifies CASRLNRGNEKLFF.

This clonotype has just a few counts. V is TRBV20-1 and J is TRBJ2-7, with D uncertain. V lost 7 bases, J lost 0 bases, and 16 bases lay in between. The CDR3 consists of 14 residues. Germline assignment: CDR1 DFQATT and CDR2 SNEGSKA (reference sequence). CDR3 sequence reads: CSGKSVLRSYEQYF. The CDR3 DNA sequence: TGCAGTGGGAAGTCGGTCCTTCGCTCCTACGAGCAGTACTTC.

There are many counts of this clonotype. The chain recombines TRBV12-3 or TRBV12-4 with TRBJ2-1; 14 nucleotides match TRBD2. The CDR3 length is 16 residues. J was trimmed by 9 bases and V by 6 bases; bases with no gene match: 10. The CDR3 DNA reads as TGTGCCAGCAGCCCCTTGCGACTAGCGGGAGGGGGTGAGCAGTTCTTC. Amino acid sequence: CASSPLRLAGGGEQFF.

The sample holds many counts of this clonotype. The gene calls are TRBV11-2 and TRBJ2-2; D gene ambiguous. V shed 2 bases and J shed 5 bases, with 9 bases lying between them. The CDR3 length is 14 residues. CDR1 is SGHAT, CDR2 FQNNGV, per germline. The CDR3 nucleotides read TGTGCCAGCAGCTTAATGGCGGCTACCGGGGAGCTGTTTTTT. Translating gives CASSLMAATGELFF.

This clonotype was seen only a few times. The rearrangement links TRBV18 to TRBJ1-4, with D hard to call. V was clipped by 6 bases and J by 5 bases, with 16 bases between them. CDR3 size: 15 residues. Germline loops: CDR1 KGHSH, CDR2 LQKENI. CDR3 residues: CASSLGPRRNEKLFF. CDR3 nucleotides: TGTGCCAGCTCCCTAGGACCCAGACGGAATGAAAAACTGTTTTTT.